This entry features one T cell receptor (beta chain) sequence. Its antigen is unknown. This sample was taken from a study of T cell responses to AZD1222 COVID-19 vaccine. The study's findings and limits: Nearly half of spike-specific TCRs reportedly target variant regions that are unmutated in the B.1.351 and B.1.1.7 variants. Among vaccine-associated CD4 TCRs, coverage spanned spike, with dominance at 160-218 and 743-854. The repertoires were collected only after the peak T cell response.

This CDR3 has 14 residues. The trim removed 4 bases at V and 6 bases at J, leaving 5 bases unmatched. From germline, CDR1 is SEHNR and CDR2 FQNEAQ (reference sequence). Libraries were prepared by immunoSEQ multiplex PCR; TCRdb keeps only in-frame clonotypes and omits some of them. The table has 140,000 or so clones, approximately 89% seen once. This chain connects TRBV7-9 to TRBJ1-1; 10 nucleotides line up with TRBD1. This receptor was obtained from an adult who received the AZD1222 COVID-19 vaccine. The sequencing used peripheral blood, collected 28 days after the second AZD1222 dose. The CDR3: CASSWGQGIAEAFF. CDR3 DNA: TGTGCCAGCAGCTGGGGACAGGGGATCGCTGAAGCTTTCTTT.